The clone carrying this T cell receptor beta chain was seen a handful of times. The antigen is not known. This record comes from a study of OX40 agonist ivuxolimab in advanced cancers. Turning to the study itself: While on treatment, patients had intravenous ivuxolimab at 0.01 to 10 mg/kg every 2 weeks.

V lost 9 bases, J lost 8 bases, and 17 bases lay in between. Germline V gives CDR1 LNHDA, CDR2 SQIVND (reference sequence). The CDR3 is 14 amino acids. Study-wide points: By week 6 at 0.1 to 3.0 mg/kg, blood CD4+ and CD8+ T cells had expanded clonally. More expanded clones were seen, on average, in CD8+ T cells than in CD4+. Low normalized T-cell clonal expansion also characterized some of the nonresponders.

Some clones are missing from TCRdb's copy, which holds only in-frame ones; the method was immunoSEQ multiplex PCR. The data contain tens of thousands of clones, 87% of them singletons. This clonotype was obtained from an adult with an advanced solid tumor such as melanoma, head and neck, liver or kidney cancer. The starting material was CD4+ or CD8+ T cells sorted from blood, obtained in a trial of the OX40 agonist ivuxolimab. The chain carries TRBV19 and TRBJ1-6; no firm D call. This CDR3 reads CASLPPGLDSPLHF. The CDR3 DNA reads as TGTGCCAGCCTCCCCCCAGGCCTGGATTCACCCCTCCACTTT.